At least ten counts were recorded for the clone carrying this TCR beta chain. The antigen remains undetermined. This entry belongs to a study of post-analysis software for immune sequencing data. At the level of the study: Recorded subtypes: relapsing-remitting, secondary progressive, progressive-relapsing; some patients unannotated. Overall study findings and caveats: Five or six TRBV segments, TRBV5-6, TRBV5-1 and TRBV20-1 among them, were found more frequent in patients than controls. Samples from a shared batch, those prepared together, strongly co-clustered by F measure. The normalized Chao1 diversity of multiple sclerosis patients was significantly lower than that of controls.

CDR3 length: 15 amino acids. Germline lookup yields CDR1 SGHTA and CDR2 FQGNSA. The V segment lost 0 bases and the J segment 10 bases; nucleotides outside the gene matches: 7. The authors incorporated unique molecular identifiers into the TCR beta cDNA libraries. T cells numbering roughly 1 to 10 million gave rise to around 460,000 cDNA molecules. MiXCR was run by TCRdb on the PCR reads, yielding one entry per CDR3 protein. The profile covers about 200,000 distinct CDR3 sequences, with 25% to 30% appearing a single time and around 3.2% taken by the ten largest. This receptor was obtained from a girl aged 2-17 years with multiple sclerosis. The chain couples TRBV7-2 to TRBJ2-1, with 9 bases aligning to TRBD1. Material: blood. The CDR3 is CASSLAGTGFSEQFF. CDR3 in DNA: TGTGCCAGCAGCTTAGCCGGGACAGGGTTTTCGGAGCAGTTCTTC.